The entry below gives a single T cell receptor beta chain sequence along with its context. Trimming took 4 bases from V and 7 from J; bases not matched to a gene: 8. Per the germline V gene, CDR1 is SGHRS and CDR2 is YFSETQ. The CDR3 totals 14 residues. The data were obtained in a study of CD8+CD57+ T cells in acquired aplastic anemia. The template for TCR beta VDJ and CDR3 sequence profiling was genomic DNA. TCRdb re-derived calls from the reads in MiXCR, one entry per CDR3 protein. In the table there are 130,000 or so distinct CDR3 sequences, 41% of which are singletons. V gene TRBV5-1 combines with J gene TRBJ2-4, with TRBD1 matching 7 bases. The sequenced sample was sorted CD4+, CD8+, or CD8+CD57+ T cells (not recorded which) from PBMCs. The clonotype originates from a human donor in good health, serving as a control. As DNA, the CDR3 is TGCGCCAGCAGCCCTGACAGGGTGTGGAACATTCAGTACTTC. This encodes CASSPDRVWNIQYF.